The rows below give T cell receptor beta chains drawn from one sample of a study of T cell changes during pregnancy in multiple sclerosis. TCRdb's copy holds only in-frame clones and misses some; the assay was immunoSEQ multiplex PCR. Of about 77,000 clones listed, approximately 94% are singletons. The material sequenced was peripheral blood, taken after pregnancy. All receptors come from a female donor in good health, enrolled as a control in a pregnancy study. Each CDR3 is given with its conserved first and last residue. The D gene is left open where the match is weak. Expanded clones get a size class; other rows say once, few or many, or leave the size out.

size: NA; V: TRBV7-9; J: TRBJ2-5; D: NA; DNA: TGTGCCAGCAGCTTAGTTTCTAGTCCCCAAGAGACCCAGTACTTC; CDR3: CASSLVSSPQETQYF
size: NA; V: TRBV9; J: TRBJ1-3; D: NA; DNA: TGTGCCAGCAGCGACCCATACAGCTTCTCGGGAAACACCATATATTTT; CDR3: CASSDPYSFSGNTIYF
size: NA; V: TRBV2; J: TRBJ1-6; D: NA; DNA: TGTGCCAGCAGATCACAGGACCGATCAATGGTCCTCCACTTT; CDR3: CASRSQDRSMVLHF
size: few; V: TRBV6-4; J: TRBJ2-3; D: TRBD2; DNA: TGTGCCAGCAGTGAAGGGACTAGCGGGGGAACAGATACGCAGTATTTT; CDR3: CASSEGTSGGTDTQYF
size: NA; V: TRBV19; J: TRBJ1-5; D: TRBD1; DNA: TGTGCCAGTAGTCCAGGGACAGGGCGATTGAGCAATCAGCCCCAGCATTTT; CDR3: CASSPGTGRLSNQPQHF
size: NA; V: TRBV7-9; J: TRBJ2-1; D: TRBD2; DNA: TGTGCCAGCAGCAACTCCCGACTAGCGGGAGGTCATGAGCAGTTCTTC; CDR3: CASSNSRLAGGHEQFF
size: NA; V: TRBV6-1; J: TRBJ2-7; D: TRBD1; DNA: TGTGCCAGCAGCCCACAGGGACAGGGGGTCTACGAGCAGTACTTC; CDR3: CASSPQGQGVYEQYF
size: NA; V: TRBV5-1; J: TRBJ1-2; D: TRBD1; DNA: TGCGCCAGCAGCTTGATGGGACAGGGAAATTATGGCTACACCTTC; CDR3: CASSLMGQGNYGYTF
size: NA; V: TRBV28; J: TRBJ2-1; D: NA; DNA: TGTGCCAGCAGTTTATCGGTCCATGAGCAGTTCTTC; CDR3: CASSLSVHEQFF
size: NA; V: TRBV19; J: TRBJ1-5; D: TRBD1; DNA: TGTGCCAGTAACATACGACAGGGGGTAAGCAATCAGCCCCAGCATTTT; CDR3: CASNIRQGVSNQPQHF
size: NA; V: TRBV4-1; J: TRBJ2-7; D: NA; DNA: TGCGCCAGCAGCCAACGAGACTCTGTGCAGTACTTC; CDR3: CASSQRDSVQYF
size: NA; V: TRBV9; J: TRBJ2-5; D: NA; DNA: TGTGCCAGCAGCGTAGGGCAGCAAGAGACCCAGTACTTC; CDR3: CASSVGQQETQYF
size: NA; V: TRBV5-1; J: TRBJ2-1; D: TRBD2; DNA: TGCGCCAGCAGGGTAAGCGGGAGTGGAAATGAGCAGTTCTTC; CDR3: CASRVSGSGNEQFF
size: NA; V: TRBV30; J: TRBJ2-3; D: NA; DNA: TGTGCCTGGGGACAGTGGACTTCTTCCACAGATACGCAGTATTTT; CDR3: CAWGQWTSSTDTQYF
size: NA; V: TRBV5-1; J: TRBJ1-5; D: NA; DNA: TGCGCCAGCAGCTTAGGGGTTAATAGCAATCAGCCCCAGCATTTT; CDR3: CASSLGVNSNQPQHF
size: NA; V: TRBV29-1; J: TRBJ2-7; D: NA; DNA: TGCAGCGTTGAACAGGGTGTGGACTACGAGCAGTACTTC; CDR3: CSVEQGVDYEQYF
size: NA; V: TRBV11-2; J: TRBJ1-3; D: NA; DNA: TGTGCCAGCAGCTTAGCGTCAGGGTCCGGAAACACCATATATTTT; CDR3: CASSLASGSGNTIYF
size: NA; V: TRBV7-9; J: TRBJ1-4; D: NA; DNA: TGTGCCAGCAGCTTAGGGCCTTATCGAAGTGAAAAACTGTTTTTT; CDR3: CASSLGPYRSEKLFF
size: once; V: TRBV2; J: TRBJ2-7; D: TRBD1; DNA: TGTGCCAGCAGAGGGACAGGGGGCGTATACGAGCAGTACTTC; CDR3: CASRGTGGVYEQYF
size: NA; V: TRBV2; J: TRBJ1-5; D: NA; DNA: TGTGCCAGCATCTCCGGGGTCAATAATCAGCCCCAGCATTTT; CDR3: CASISGVNNQPQHF
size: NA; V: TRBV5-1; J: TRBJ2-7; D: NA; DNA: TGCGCCAGCAGCTCTGGCTACGGGAGCGAGCAGTACTTC; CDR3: CASSSGYGSEQYF
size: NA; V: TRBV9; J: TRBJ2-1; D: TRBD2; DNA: TGTGCCAGCAGCCATAGCGGGAGTACGGGTAATGAGCAGTTCTTC; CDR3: CASSHSGSTGNEQFF
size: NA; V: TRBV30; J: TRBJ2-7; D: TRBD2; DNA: TGTGCCTGGAGTGTAACTAGCGGGCAGCTGCAGTACTTC; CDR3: CAWSVTSGQLQYF
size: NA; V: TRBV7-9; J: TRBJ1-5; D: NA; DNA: TGTGCCAGCAGCTTCCGGGGGGGTCAGCCCCAGCATTTT; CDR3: CASSFRGGQPQHF
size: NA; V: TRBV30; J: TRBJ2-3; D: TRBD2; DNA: TGTGCCTGGACTAGCGGGGGGACCGATACGCAGTATTTT; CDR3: CAWTSGGTDTQYF
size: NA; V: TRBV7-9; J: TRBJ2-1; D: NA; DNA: TGTGCCAGCAGCTTAGTTTTAGTCCAGGGTAGCAATGAGCAGTTCTTC; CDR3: CASSLVLVQGSNEQFF
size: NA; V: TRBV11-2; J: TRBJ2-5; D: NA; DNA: TGTGCCAGCAGCCTGACCCTCGGGGGAGAGACCCAGTACTTC; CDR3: CASSLTLGGETQYF
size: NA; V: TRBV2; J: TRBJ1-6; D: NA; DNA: TGTGCCAGCAAGCGCGGCAGCCATAATTCACCCCTCCACTTT; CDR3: CASKRGSHNSPLHF
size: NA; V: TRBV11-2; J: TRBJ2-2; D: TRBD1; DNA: TGTGCCAGCAGCTTCGACAGGGGTAACACCGGGGAGCTGTTTTTT; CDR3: CASSFDRGNTGELFF
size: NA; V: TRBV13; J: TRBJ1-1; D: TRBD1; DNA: TGTGCCAGCAGCTTCCGGACAGGAATGAACACTGAAGCTTTCTTT; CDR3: CASSFRTGMNTEAFF
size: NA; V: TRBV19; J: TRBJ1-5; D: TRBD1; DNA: TGTGCCAGTAGTTTTTCAGGGGGCGGTGGATATCAGCCCCAGCATTTT; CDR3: CASSFSGGGGYQPQHF
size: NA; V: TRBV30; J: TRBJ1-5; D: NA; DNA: TGTGCCTGGGCAGCAGGGAAACAGCCCCAGCATTTT; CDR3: CAWAAGKQPQHF
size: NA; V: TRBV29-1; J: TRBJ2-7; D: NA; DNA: TGCAGCGTGATTCGCGGGACCTACGAGCAGTACTTC; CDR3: CSVIRGTYEQYF
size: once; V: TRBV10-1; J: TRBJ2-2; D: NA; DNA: TGCGCCAGCTCGCGATCCTATGGGGAGCTGTTTTTT; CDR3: CASSRSYGELFF
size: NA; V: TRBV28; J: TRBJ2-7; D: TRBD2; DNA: TGTGCCGGCGGGAGACGAGGTGAGCAGTACTTC; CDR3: CAGGRRGEQYF
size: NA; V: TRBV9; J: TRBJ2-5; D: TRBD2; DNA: TGTGCCAGCAGCACCTCCCCTAGCGGGAGGGGGGGAGAGACCCAGTACTTC; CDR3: CASSTSPSGRGGETQYF
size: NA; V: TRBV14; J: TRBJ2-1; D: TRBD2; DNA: TGTGCCAGCAGCCCCAGCGGGAGCTCCTACAATGAGCAGTTCTTC; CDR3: CASSPSGSSYNEQFF
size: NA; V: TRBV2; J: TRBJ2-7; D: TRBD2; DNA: TGTGCCAGCACTGCTTTGACTAGCGGGAGTTACGAGCAGTACTTC; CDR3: CASTALTSGSYEQYF
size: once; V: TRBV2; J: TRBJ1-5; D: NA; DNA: TGTGCCAGCAGGAGTAACAGGAACAATCAGCCCCAGCATTTT; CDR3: CASRSNRNNQPQHF
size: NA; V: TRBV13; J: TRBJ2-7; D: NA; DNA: TGTGCCAGCAGCTACGACAGATCCGTAGACGAGCAGTACTTC; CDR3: CASSYDRSVDEQYF
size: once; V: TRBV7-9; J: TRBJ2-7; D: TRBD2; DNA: TGTGCCAGCAGCTTAGATGGGACTAGCGTCTACGAGCAGTACTTC; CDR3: CASSLDGTSVYEQYF
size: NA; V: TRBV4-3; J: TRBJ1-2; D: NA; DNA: TGCGCCAGCAGCCAAGATAATAACCTACTCGGGAATAACTATGGCTACACCTTC; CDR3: CASSQDNNLLGNNYGYTF
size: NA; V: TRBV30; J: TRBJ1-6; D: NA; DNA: TGTGCCAGCACAACCGGGAGCTCCTATAATTCACCCCTCCACTTT; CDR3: CASTTGSSYNSPLHF
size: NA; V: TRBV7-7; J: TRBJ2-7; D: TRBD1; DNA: TGTGCTAGCAGCTTAGAGACAGGGGGGCACGAGCAGTACTTC; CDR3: CASSLETGGHEQYF
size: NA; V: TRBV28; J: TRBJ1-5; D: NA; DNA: TGTGCCAGCAGTTTATCAGGGGTTGGTCAGCCCCAGCATTTT; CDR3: CASSLSGVGQPQHF
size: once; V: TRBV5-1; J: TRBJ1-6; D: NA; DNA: TGCGCCAGCAGCTTGGTTGCAGGGAATTCACCCCTCCACTTT; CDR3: CASSLVAGNSPLHF
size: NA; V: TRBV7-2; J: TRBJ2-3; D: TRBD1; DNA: TGTGCCAGCAGCTGGGACAGCCTCACAGATACGCAGTATTTT; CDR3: CASSWDSLTDTQYF
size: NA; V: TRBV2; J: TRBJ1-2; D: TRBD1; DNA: TGTGCCAGCAGAGACAGGGTTCGTAACTATGGCTACACCTTC; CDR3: CASRDRVRNYGYTF
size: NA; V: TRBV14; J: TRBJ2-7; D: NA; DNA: TGTGCCAGCAGCAAGACAGGACCCTACGAGCAGTACTTC; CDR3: CASSKTGPYEQYF
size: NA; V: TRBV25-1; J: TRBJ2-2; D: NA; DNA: TGTGCCAGCAGTGATGTAGCTTTTGGGGCAGGGAGGACCGGGGAGCTGTTTTTT; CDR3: CASSDVAFGAGRTGELFF
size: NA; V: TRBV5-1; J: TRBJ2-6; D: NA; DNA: TGCGCCAGCAGCACACAGGTTTCGGCCAACGTCCTGACTTTC; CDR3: CASSTQVSANVLTF
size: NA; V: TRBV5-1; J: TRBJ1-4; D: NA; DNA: TGCGCCAGCAGCTTGACACTACAGGTGGCTGGTGAAAAACTGTTTTTT; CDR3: CASSLTLQVAGEKLFF
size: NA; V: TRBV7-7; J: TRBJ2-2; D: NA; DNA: TGTGCTAGCAGCTTAGTGTTGGGGGGCACCGGGGAGCTGTTTTTT; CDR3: CASSLVLGGTGELFF
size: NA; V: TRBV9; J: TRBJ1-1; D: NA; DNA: TGTGCCAGCAGCGTAGGGAGGGGTAAGGGGACTGAAGCTTTCTTT; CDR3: CASSVGRGKGTEAFF
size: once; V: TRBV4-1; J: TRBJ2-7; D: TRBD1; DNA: TGCGCCAGCAGCCAAGATGGTCGGGGACAGGGCCCCTACGAGCAGTACTTC; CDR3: CASSQDGRGQGPYEQYF
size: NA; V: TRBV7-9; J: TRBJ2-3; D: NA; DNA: TGTGCCAGCAGCTTAATTTTAACTCATCTTACAGATACGCAGTATTTT; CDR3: CASSLILTHLTDTQYF
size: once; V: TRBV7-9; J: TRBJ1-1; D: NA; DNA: TGTGCCAGCAGCTTAGCCAGGTGGGCCACTGAAGCTTTCTTT; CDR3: CASSLARWATEAFF
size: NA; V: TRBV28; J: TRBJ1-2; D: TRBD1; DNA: TGTGCCAGCAGTTTCCCGGGACAGAGTTATGGCTACACCTTC; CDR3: CASSFPGQSYGYTF
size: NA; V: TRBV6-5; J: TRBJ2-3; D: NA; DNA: TGTGCCAGCAGGCAGGGGTTATCCACAGATACGCAGTATTTT; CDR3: CASRQGLSTDTQYF